This T cell receptor (beta chain) was sequenced in a study of T cell responses to AZD1222 COVID-19 vaccine. As for the study in general: Analyses pooled second doses at about 4 or about 12 weeks. Study findings and constraints: Spike-specific TCR breadth and depth grew following two AZD1222 doses. Clonal diversity was possibly underestimated; the donors were predominantly white British and more often female. Nearly half of the spike-specific TCRs reportedly recognize variant regions that carry no mutations.

The CDR3 is made up of 14 amino acids. The ends were cut back, 5 bases at V and 6 bases at J, with 16 bases in the middle. Germline V gene data show CDR1 as MRHNA and CDR2 as SNTAGT. Clones were read by immunoSEQ multiplex PCR, and TCRdb kept only the in-frame ones, dropping some. The sample lists under 95,000 clones; 85% to 90% were seen once. As regards this clone: Its antigen is currently unknown.

The sequencing used peripheral blood, collected on day 0 of AZD1222 vaccination. The rearrangement links TRBV6-4 to TRBJ1-1; tentatively, D is TRBD1 (5 bases). The receptor comes from an adult in good health. As DNA, the CDR3 is TGTGCCAGCAGTCTCTACCGCGACAGCCCTGAAGCTTTCTTT. This gives the protein CASSLYRDSPEAFF.